Shown below are 14 T cell receptor beta chains from a single sample sequenced in a study of blood T cell repertoires in COVID-19. Clones were sequenced by immunoSEQ multiplex PCR, and TCRdb holds only the in-frame ones, with some missing. This table has about 250,000 clones, almost 85% appearing once. Sequencing was done on a sample of peripheral blood. These receptors all come from a man between 45 and 60 years old with acute or convalescent COVID-19.

This clone was counted a few times. The CDR3 protein is CASSTGTENSPLHF. The CDR3 DNA reads TGCGCCAGCAGCACAGGGACAGAGAATTCACCCCTCCACTTT. The chain recombines TRBV5-1 with TRBJ1-6, with 7 bases matching TRBD1. V lost 4 bases and J lost 7; bases outside the gene matches: 5. The CDR3 is 14 amino acids. Germline V gene data show CDR1 as SGHRS and CDR2 as YFSETQ.

This clone occurred once. This chain uses TRBV3-1 (or the pseudogene TRBV3-2) with TRBJ2-3; maybe TRBD2 (6 bases). Trimming left V 3 bases short and J 1 base short, with 11 bases between. This CDR3 is 15 amino acids long. The V gene's germline CDR1 is LGHDT and CDR2 YNNKEL (reference sequence). CDR3 DNA: TGTGCCAGCAGCCAGGGGGGACTTCGCACAGATACGCAGTATTTT. It yields the protein CASSQGGLRTDTQYF.

The V call is TRBV3-1 (or the pseudogene TRBV3-2), the J call TRBJ1-6; 8 bases fit TRBD1. Looked up from germline, CDR1 is LGHDT and CDR2 is YNNKEL (reference sequence). V was pared by 7 bases and J by 10 bases, with 15 bases of the junction left unmatched. This CDR3 has 16 amino acids. The CDR3: CASKRGGGQGRSPLHF. Here the CDR3 DNA reads TGTGCCAGCAAGAGAGGGGGTGGACAGGGAAGATCACCCCTCCACTTT.

The genes are TRBV6-5 and TRBJ2-5; the match to TRBD2 covers 7 bases. The V and J ends lost 2 bases and 4 bases, in that order; junction bases with no gene match: 4. Looked up from germline, CDR1 is MNHEY and CDR2 is SVGAGI. CDR3 length: 14 amino acids. In DNA form, the CDR3 reads TGTGCCAGCAGTTACGAGGGAGGGCGAGAGACCCAGTACTTC. Translated, it gives CASSYEGGRETQYF.

The rearrangement uses TRBV29-1 and TRBJ1-5; D perhaps matches TRBD1 (5 bases). This CDR3 contains 12 residues. V lost 4 bases to trimming and J lost 6 bases, with 10 bases between them. From germline, CDR1 is SQVTM and CDR2 ANQGSEA. The CDR3 reads CSVARDGQPQHF. CDR3 sequence (DNA): TGCAGCGTTGCCAGGGATGGTCAGCCCCAGCATTTT.

The chain joins TRBV7-6 to TRBJ2-2; 7 bases are shared with TRBD2. The CDR3 has 16 residues. Looked up from germline, CDR1 is SGHVS and CDR2 is FNYEAQ. After removal of 1 base from V and 1 base from J, the junction contained 3 bases not matched to a gene. The CDR3 reads CASSLVPSGNTGELFF. CDR3 in DNA: TGTGCCAGCAGCTTAGTCCCTAGCGGGAACACCGGGGAGCTGTTTTTT.

The chain carries TRBV5-5 and TRBJ2-1, with D perhaps TRBD1 (6 bases). The germline V gene encodes CDR1 SGHKS and CDR2 YYEKEE (reference sequence). The length of the CDR3 is 15 residues. The V end was cut by 1 base, the J end by 0 bases, with 8 bases between. The CDR3: CASSLTGSSYNEQFF. In DNA form, the CDR3 reads TGTGCCAGCAGCTTGACAGGGAGCTCCTACAATGAGCAGTTCTTC.

The chain uses TRBV5-5 and TRBJ1-5, with a weak D call TRBD1 (5 bases). The CDR3 sequence is 14 residues long. Trimming left V 2 bases short and J 5 bases short, with 11 bases between. Germline V gene sequence: CDR1 SGHKS, CDR2 YYEKEE (reference sequence). The CDR3 DNA reads TGTGCCAGCAGCTTCATGGGGCAGGATCAGCCCCAGCATTTT. Amino acids: CASSFMGQDQPQHF. The complete variable domain, with remaining parts taken from reference TRBV5-5 and TRBJ1-5, reads DAGVTQSPTHLIKTRGQQVTLRCSPISGHKSVSWYQQVLGQGPQFIFQYYEKEERGRGNFPDRFSARQFPNYSSELNVNALLLGDSALYLCASSFMGQDQPQHFGDGTRLSIL.

The chain couples TRBV19 to TRBJ2-3; no definite D call. Germline CDR1 is LNHDA and CDR2 is SQIVND (reference sequence). Trimming left V 10 bases short and J 2 bases short, with 13 bases between. This CDR3 is built from 13 residues. The CDR3 here is CATSRSFTDTQYF. The CDR3 DNA is TGTGCCACCTCAAGGAGCTTCACAGATACGCAGTATTTT.

This chain uses TRBV9 with TRBJ1-6, with 8 bases lining up with TRBD1. The CDR3 totals 14 residues. V dropped 3 bases and J dropped 7; count of bases not matched to a gene: 3. Germline values: CDR1 SGDLS, CDR2 YYNGEE. The CDR3 spells CASSAGQENSPLHF. In DNA form, the CDR3 reads TGTGCCAGCAGCGCGGGACAGGAGAATTCACCCCTCCACTTT.

This clone appeared once. V and J are TRBV24-1 and TRBJ2-1, with 8 bases identical to TRBD1. The CDR3 covers 11 residues. Germline CDR1 is KGHDR and CDR2 is SFDVKD. Unmatched junction bases numbered 3, after V lost 12 bases and J lost 6 bases. The CDR3 region is CACTGGNEQFF. CDR3 DNA: TGTGCCTGTACAGGGGGCAATGAGCAGTTCTTC.

The genes are TRBV6-1 and TRBJ2-2, with 11 bases lining up with TRBD1. The J segment lost 5 bases and the V segment lost 1 base, leaving 6 bases of the junction unmatched. The CDR3 runs 17 residues. CDR1 is MNHNS, CDR2 SASEGT, per germline. The DNA of the CDR3 is TGTGCCAGCAGTGAAGGGGGAGGGACAGGGGGTACCGGGGAGCTGTTTTTT. Translation: CASSEGGGTGGTGELFF.

This clone was observed a handful of times. The rearrangement uses TRBV3-1 (or the pseudogene TRBV3-2) and TRBJ1-2; 7 bases line up with TRBD1. Germline trimming cut 0 bases from V and 4 bases from J; bases unmatched to any gene: 2. This CDR3 contains 14 residues. Germline V gene lookup returns CDR1 LGHDT and CDR2 YNNKEL (reference sequence). The CDR3 spells CASSQETGTYGYTF. CDR3 DNA sequence: TGTGCCAGCAGCCAAGAGACAGGGACCTATGGCTACACCTTC.

This chain connects TRBV18 to TRBJ2-2; a possible D gene is TRBD2 (5 bases). This CDR3 comprises 16 residues. Germline CDR1 is KGHSH and CDR2 is LQKENI. V was trimmed by 8 bases and J by 4 bases, leaving 20 bases between them. The CDR3 sequence: CASHPMSGSSTGELFF. In nucleotides, the CDR3 is TGTGCCAGCCATCCCATGTCGGGGTCGAGCACCGGGGAGCTGTTTTTT.